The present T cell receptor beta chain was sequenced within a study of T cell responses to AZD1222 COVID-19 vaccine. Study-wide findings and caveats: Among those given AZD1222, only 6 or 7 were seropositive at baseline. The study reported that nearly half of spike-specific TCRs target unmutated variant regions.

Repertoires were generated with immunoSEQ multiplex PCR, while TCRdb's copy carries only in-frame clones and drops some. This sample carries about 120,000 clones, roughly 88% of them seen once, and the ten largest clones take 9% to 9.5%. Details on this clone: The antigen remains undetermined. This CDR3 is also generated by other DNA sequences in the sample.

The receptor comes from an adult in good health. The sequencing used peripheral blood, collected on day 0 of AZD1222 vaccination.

The CDR3 DNA sequence: TGTGCCAGCAGTTACTCGGCAGGGGGTGGCACTGAAGCTTTCTTT. Amino acids: CASSYSAGGGTEAFF. The rearrangement joins TRBV6-5 to TRBJ1-1; TRBD1 matches at 7 bases. V shed 0 bases and J 4 bases; nucleotides not matched to a gene: 5. The CDR3 has 15 amino acids. CDR1 is MNHEY and CDR2 is SVGAGI in the germline V gene.